This TCR beta chain appears in the sequencing data of a study of shared T cell receptors in the human thymus. TCRdb's table, derived via immunoSEQ multiplex PCR, lists solely in-frame clones and lacks some. The sample has 450,000 to 650,000 clones, around 78% seen once. Germline V gene data show CDR1 as SGHRS and CDR2 as YFSETQ. Trimming removed 6 bases from V and 2 bases from J, with 17 bases in between. The CDR3 spans 15 residues. The sample was also linked to a second study, of human thymus T cells. That publication notes: Samples came from healthy Finnish infants during open corrective cardiac surgery. The thymus tissue came from resections taken during corrective heart surgery. V and J gene usage appeared biased in thymic and blood repertoires.

This rearrangement joins TRBV5-1 to TRBJ2-5; the D gene is possibly TRBD2 (5 bases). The source is a boy in the first two years of life with a congenital heart defect. The sample taken for sequencing was thymocytes. CDR3 coding DNA: TGCGCCAGCATCGATCCTGCCGGGATTCAAGAGACCCAGTACTTC. It yields the protein CASIDPAGIQETQYF. The complete variable domain, with remaining parts taken from reference TRBV5-1 and TRBJ2-5, reads KAGVTQTPRYLIKTRGQQVTLSCSPISGHRSVSWYQQTPGQGLQFLFEYFSETQRNKGNFPGRFSGRQFSNSRSEMNVSTLELGDSALYLCASIDPAGIQETQYFGPGTRLLVL.